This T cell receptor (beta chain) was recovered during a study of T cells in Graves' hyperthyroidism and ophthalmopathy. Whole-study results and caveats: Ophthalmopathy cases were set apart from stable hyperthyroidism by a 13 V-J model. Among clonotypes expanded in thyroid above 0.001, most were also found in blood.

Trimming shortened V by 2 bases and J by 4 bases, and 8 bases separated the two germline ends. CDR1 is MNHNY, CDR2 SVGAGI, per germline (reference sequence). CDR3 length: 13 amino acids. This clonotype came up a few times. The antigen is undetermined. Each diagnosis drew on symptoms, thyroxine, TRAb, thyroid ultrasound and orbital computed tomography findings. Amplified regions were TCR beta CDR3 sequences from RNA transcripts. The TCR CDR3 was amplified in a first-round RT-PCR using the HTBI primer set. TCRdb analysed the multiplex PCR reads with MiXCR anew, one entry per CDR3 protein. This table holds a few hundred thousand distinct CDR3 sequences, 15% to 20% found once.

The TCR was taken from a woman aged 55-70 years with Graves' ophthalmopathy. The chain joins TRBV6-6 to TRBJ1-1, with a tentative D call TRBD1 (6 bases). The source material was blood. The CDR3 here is CASSYPDSTEAFF. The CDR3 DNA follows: TGTGCCAGCAGTTACCCGGACAGCACTGAAGCTTTCTTT.